The entry that follows covers one TCR beta chain sequence. The record originates from a study of control samples from healthy donors and cancer patients. This table comes from immunoSEQ multiplex PCR, and its TCRdb copy is limited to in-frame clones, with some not included. The sample records roughly 120,000 clones, over 75% being singletons. Germline V gene lookup returns CDR1 SGHTA and CDR2 FQGTGA. The CDR3 consists of 21 residues. The trim removed 1 base at V and 0 bases at J, leaving 18 bases unmatched. The receptor was isolated from a man over 45 in good health. Specimen: blood. J is TRBJ1-3 and V is TRBV7-3, with 7 bases identical to TRBD1. The CDR3 reads CASSLSPPRAGGKNSGNTIYF. For the CDR3, the DNA is TGTGCCAGCAGCTTAAGTCCCCCACGCGCAGGGGGGAAGAACTCTGGAAACACCATATATTTT. The full variable domain, completed using reference TRBV7-3 and TRBJ1-3, is GAGVSQTPSNKVTEKGKYVELRCDPISGHTALYWYRQSLGQGPEFLIYFQGTGAADDSGLPNDRFFAVRPEGSVSTLKIQRTERGDSAVYLCASSLSPPRAGGKNSGNTIYFGEGSWLTVV.